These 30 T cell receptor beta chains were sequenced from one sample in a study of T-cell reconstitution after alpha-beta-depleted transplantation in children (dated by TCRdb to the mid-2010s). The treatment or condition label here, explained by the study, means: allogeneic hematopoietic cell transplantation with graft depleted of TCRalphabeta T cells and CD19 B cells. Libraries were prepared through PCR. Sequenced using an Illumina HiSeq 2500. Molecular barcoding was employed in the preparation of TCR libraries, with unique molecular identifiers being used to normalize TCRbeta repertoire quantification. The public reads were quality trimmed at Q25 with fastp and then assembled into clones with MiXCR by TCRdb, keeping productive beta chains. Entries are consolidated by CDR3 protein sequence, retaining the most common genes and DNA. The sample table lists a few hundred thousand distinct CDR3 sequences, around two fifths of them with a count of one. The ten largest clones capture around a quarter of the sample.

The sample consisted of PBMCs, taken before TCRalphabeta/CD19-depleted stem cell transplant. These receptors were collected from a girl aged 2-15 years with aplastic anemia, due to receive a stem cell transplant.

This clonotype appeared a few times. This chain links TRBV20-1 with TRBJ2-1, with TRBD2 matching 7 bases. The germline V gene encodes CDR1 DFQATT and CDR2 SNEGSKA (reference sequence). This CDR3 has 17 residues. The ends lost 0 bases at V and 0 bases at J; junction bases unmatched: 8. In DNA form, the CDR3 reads TGCAGTGCTAGAGATATGCGGGAGTTAATCTCCTACAATGAGCAGTTCTTC. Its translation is CSARDMRELISYNEQFF.

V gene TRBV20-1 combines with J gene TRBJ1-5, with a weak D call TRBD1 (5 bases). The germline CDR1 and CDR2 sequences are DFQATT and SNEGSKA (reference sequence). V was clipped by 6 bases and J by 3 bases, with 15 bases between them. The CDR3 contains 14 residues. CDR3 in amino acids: CSAVRQRDNQPQHF. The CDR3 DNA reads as TGCAGTGCCGTGAGACAGCGCGACAATCAGCCCCAGCATTTT.

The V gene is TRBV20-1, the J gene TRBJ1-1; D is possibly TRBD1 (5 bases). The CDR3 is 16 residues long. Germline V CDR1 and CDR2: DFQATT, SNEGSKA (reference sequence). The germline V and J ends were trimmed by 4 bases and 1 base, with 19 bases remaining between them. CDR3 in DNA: TGCAGTGCTAACAGTCCCCCCAGGGTAGGGAACACTGAAGCTTTCTTT. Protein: CSANSPPRVGNTEAFF.

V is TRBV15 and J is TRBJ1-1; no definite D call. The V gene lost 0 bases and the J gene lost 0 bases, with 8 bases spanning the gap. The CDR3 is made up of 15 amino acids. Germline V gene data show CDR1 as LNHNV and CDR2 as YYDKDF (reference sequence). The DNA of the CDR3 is TGTGCCACCAGCAGAGACACACTTGTGAACACTGAAGCTTTCTTT. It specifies CATSRDTLVNTEAFF. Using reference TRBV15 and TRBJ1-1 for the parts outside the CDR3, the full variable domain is DAMVIQNPRYQVTQFGKPVTLSCSQTLNHNVMYWYQQKSSQAPKLLFHYYDKDFNNEADTPDNFQSRRPNTSFCFLDIRSPGLGDTAMYLCATSRDTLVNTEAFFGQGTRLTVV.

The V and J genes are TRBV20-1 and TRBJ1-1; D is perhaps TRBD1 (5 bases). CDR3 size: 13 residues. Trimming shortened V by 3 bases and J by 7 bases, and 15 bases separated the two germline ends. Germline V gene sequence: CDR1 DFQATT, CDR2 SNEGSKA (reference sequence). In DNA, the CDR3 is TGCAGTGCTAGGGCAGGGATGGGAGGTGAAGCTTTCTTT. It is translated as CSARAGMGGEAFF.

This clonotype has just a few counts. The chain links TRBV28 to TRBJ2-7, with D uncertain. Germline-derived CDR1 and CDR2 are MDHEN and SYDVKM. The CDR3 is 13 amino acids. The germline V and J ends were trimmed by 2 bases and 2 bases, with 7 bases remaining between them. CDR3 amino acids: CASSLERTYEQYF. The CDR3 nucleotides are TGTGCCAGCAGTTTAGAGAGGACCTACGAGCAGTACTTC.

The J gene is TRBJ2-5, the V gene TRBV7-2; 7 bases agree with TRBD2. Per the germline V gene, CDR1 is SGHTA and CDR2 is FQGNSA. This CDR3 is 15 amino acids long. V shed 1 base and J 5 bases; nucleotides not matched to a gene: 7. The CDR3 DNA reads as TGTGCCAGCAGCTTAGAGGGGTGGGGGGGGGAGACCCAGTACTTC. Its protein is CASSLEGWGGETQYF. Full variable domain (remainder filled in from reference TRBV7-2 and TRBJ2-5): GAGVSQSPSNKVTEKGKDVELRCDPISGHTALYWYRQSLGQGLEFLIYFQGNSAPDKSGLPSDRFSAERTGGSVSTLTIQRTQQEDSAVYLCASSLEGWGGETQYFGPGTRLLVL.

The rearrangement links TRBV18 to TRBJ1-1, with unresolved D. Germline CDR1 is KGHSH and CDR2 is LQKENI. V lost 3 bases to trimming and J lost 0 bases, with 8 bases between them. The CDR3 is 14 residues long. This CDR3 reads CASSPGPLNTEAFF. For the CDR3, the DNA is TGTGCCAGCTCACCTGGACCTCTGAACACTGAAGCTTTCTTT.

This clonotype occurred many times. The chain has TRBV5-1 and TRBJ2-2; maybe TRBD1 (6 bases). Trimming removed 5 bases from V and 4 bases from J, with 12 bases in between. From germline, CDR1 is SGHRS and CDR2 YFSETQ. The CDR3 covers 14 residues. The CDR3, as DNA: TGCGCCAGCAGACCGGACAGCCTCACCGGGGAGCTGTTTTTT. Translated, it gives CASRPDSLTGELFF.

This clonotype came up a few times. This CDR3 reads CSAITSGRITDTQYF. DNA for the CDR3: TGCAGTGCTATAACTAGCGGGAGGATCACAGATACGCAGTATTTT. The chain joins TRBV20-1 to TRBJ2-3, with 12 bases fitting TRBD2. This CDR3 comprises 15 residues. V gave up 4 bases and J gave up 2 bases; unmatched junction bases: 4. Germline V gene data show CDR1 as DFQATT and CDR2 as SNEGSKA (reference sequence).

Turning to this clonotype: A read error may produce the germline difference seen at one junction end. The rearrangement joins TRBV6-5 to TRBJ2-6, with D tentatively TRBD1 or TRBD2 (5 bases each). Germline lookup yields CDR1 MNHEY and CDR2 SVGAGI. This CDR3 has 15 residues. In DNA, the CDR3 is TGTGCCAGCAGTTACGAGGGGCCTGGGGCCAACGTCCAGACTTTC. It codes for CASSYEGPGANVQTF.

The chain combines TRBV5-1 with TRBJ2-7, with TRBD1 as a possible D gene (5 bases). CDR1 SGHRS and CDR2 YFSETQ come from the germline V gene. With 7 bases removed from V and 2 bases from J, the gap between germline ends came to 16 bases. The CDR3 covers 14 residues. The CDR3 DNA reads TGCGCCAGCCGACCCAGGACATTGGCCTACGAGCAGTACTTC. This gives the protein CASRPRTLAYEQYF.

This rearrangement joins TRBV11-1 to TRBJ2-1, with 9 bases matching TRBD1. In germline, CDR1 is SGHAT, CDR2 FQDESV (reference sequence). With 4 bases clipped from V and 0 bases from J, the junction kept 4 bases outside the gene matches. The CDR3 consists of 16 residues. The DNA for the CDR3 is TGTGCCAGCAGCTCGTCGACAGGGGGCTCCTACAATGAGCAGTTCTTC. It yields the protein CASSSSTGGSYNEQFF.

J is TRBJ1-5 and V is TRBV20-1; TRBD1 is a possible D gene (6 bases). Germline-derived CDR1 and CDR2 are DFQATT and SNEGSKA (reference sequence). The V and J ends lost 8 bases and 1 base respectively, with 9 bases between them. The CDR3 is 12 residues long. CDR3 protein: CSTGTSNQPQHF. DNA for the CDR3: TGCAGTACAGGGACGAGCAATCAGCCCCAGCATTTT.

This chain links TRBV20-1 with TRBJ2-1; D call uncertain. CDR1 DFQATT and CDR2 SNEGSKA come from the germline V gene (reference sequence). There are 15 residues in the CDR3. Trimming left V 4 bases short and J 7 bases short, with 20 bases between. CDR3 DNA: TGCAGTGCTAACGTTTATCAACCCCTCTCGAATGAGCAGTTCTTC. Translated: CSANVYQPLSNEQFF.

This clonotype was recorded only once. CDR3 region: CASRRGPGRNTEAFF. The CDR3 DNA sequence: TGTGCCAGCAGGAGAGGGCCGGGTAGAAACACTGAAGCTTTCTTT. V is TRBV5-5 and J is TRBJ1-1, with no clear D. Germline V lookup: CDR1 SGHKS, CDR2 YYEKEE (reference sequence). The V end was cut by 5 bases, the J end by 2 bases, with 16 bases between. The CDR3 contains 15 residues.

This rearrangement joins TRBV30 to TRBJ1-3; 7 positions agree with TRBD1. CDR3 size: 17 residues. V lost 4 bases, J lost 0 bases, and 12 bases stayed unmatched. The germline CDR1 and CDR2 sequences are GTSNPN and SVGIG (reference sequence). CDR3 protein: CAWNPGHRGFSGNTIYF. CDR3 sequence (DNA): TGTGCCTGGAACCCTGGACACAGGGGATTCTCTGGAAACACCATATATTTT.

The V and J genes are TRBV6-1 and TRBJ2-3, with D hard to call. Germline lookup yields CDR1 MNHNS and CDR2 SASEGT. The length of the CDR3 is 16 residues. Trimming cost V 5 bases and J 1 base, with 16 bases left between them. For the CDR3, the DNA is TGTGCCAGCAGTCCCCGCCAGAGATCAGGCACAGATACGCAGTATTTT. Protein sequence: CASSPRQRSGTDTQYF.

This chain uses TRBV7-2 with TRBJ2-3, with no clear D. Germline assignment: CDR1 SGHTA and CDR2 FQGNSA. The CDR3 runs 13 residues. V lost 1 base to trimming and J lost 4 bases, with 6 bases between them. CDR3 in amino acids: CASSLGWADTQYF. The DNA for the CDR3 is TGTGCCAGCAGCTTAGGTTGGGCAGATACGCAGTATTTT.

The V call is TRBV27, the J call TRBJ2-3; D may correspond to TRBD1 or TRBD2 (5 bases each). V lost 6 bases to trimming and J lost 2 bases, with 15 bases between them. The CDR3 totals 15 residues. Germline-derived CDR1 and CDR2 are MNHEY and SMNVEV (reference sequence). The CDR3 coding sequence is TGTGCCAGCAGCACTTCCGTGGGGACCACAGATACGCAGTATTTT. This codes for CASSTSVGTTDTQYF.

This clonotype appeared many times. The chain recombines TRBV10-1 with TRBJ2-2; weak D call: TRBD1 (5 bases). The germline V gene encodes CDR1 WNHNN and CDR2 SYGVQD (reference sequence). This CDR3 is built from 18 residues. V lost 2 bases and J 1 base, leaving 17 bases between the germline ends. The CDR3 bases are TGCGCCAGCAGTGAGCCCTCTAAAAGCCAGGGGAACACCGGGGAGCTGTTTTTT. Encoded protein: CASSEPSKSQGNTGELFF.

The CDR3 loop reads CASSYASGSINEQYF. CDR3 sequence (DNA): TGTGCCAGCAGTTACGCTAGCGGGAGTATCAACGAGCAGTACTTC. V gene TRBV7-9 combines with J gene TRBJ2-7, with 10 bases that match TRBD2. The CDR3 has 15 residues. Germline trimming cut 6 bases from V and 5 bases from J; bases unmatched to any gene: 10. In germline, CDR1 is SEHNR, CDR2 FQNEAQ (reference sequence).

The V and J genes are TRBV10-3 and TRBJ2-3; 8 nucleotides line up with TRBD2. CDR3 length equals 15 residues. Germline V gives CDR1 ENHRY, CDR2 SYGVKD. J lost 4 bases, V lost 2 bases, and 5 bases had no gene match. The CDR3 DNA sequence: TGTGCCATCAGTGAGCCGGGACTAGAGGCAGATACGCAGTATTTT. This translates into CAISEPGLEADTQYF.

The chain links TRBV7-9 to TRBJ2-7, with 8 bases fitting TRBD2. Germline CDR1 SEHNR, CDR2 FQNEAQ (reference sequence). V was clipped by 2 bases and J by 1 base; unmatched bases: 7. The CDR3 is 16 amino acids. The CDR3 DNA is TGTGCCAGCAGCTTACTAAAAACTAGCGGTTCCTACGAGCAGTACTTC. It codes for CASSLLKTSGSYEQYF. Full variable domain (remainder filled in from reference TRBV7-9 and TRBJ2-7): DTGVSQNPRHKITKRGQNVTFRCDPISEHNRLYWYRQTLGQGPEFLTYFQNEAQLEKSRLLSDRFSAERPKGSFSTLEIQRTEQGDSAMYLCASSLLKTSGSYEQYFGPGTRLTVT.

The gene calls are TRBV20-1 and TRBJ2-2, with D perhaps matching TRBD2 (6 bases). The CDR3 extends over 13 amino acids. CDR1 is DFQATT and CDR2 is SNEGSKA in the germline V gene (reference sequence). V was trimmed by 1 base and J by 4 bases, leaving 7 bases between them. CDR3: CSARVGGTGELFF. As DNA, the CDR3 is TGCAGTGCTAGAGTGGGGGGCACCGGGGAGCTGTTTTTT.

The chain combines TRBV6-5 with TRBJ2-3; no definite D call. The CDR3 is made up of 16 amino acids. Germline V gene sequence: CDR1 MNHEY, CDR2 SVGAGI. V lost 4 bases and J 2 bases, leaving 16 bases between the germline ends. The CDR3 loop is CASSSYSLVLTDTQYF. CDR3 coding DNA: TGTGCCAGCAGTTCCTACTCGTTGGTCCTCACAGATACGCAGTATTTT.

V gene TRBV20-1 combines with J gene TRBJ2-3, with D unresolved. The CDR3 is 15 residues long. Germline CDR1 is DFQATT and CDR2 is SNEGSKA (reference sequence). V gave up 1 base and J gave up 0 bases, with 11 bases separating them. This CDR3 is CSARVPRLSTDTQYF. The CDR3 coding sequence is TGCAGTGCTAGAGTCCCTCGGCTAAGCACAGATACGCAGTATTTT.

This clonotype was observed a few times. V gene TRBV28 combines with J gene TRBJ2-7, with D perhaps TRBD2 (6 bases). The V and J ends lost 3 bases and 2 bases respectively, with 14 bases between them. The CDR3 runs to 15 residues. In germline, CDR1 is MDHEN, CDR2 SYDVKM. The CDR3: CASSLPGDRAYEQYF. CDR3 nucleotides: TGTGCCAGCAGTTTGCCGGGAGACCGCGCCTACGAGCAGTACTTC.

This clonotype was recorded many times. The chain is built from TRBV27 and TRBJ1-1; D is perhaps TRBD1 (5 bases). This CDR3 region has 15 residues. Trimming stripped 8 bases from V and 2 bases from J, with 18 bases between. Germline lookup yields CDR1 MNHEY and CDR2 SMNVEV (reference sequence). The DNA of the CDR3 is TGTGCCAGCGGAGGGAACTTAGGGGTTAACACTGAAGCTTTCTTT. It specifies CASGGNLGVNTEAFF.

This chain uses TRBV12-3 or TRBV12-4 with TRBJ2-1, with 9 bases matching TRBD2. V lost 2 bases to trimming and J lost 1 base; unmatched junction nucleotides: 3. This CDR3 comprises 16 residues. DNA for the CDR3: TGTGCCAGCAGTTTACCTAGCGGGGCTTCCTACAATGAGCAGTTCTTC. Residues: CASSLPSGASYNEQFF.